This TCR beta chain was sequenced for a study of T cell repertoires in cytomegalovirus infection. Study context: Use of recently identified HLA-C-restricted and well-studied HLA-B-restricted CMV epitopes was part of the study.

For this clonotype: Antigen: not known.

The CDR3 loop spans 18 amino acids. V lost 5 bases and J lost 2; bases outside the gene matches: 7. Germline V gene data show CDR1 as MNHEY and CDR2 as SVGEGT. TCRdb fed the reads into MiXCR, producing one record per CDR3 protein. Among approximately 390,000 distinct CDR3 sequences listed, about 35% were seen once. The TCR comes from a human donor in good health (CMV status not recorded). Some clones in this sample may be carry-over from other donors' samples. V gene TRBV6-2 or TRBV6-3 combines with J gene TRBJ2-1; 15 bases fit TRBD2. The source material was cultured PBMCs, sampled from culture after CMV antigen stimulation. CDR3 DNA: TGTGCCAGCAGTGGGGGACTAGCGGGAGGACCCCCCTACAATGAGCAGTTCTTC. Its translation: CASSGGLAGGPPYNEQFF.